A selection of T cell receptor beta chains follows, all from one sample in a study of post-analysis software for immune sequencing data. Each CDR3 protein is one row after TCRdb ran MiXCR on the PCR reads. The sample lists 350,000 to 450,000 distinct CDR3 sequences; 35% to 45% were seen once. Source material: blood. The receptors here all came from a girl aged 2-15 years with multiple sclerosis. Each CDR3 is given with its conserved first and last residue. D genes are given only for firm matches. The listing skips clone size in some rows; elsewhere it reads once, few, many or a size class.

D gene	J gene	clone size	V gene	CDR3 DNA	CDR3 protein
-	TRBJ2-3	few	TRBV20-1	TGCAGTGCTAGAGTTCGTGGAGACGGCACAGATACGCAGTATTTT	CSARVRGDGTDTQYF
TRBD2	TRBJ2-1	-	TRBV29-1	TGCAGCGTTCGCCAAGGACTAGCGGGTGATAATGAGCAGTTCTTC	CSVRQGLAGDNEQFF
-	TRBJ2-1	-	TRBV12-3/TRBV12-4	TGTGCCAGCATCCAGGGTGCCGATTACAATGAGCAGTTCTTC	CASIQGADYNEQFF
TRBD2	TRBJ2-7	-	TRBV29-1	TGCAGTGTTGACGGCGGGAGCCCCTACAATGAGCAGTACTTC	CSVDGGSPYNEQYF
-	TRBJ2-7	-	TRBV5-1	TGCGCCAGCAGCTTGGTTGTAGCCGACGAGCAGTACTTC	CASSLVVADEQYF
TRBD2	TRBJ2-3	-	TRBV28	TGTGCCAGCAGTTTGGCCTTCCCGGGACTAGCGGGAGGGGGCACAGATACGCAGTATTTT	CASSLAFPGLAGGGTDTQYF
-	TRBJ1-2	-	TRBV28	TGTGCCAGCAGTTCGCACAGACGGGAACGCTATGGCTACACCTTC	CASSSHRRERYGYTF
-	TRBJ2-7	-	TRBV7-9	TGTGCCAGCAGTCCCTACCGGGACTCTACCTTCTACGAGCAGTACTTC	CASSPYRDSTFYEQYF
-	TRBJ1-5	few	TRBV9	TGTGCCAGCAGCGTAGCCGGGTCAGGCAATCAGCCCCAGCATTTT	CASSVAGSGNQPQHF
-	TRBJ2-1	-	TRBV12-3/TRBV12-4	TGTGCCAGCAGAAAAAAGAGCTCCTACAATGAGCAGTTCTTC	CASRKKSSYNEQFF
-	TRBJ2-4	few	TRBV10-3	TGTGCCATTGGGACGGGGGATGTTTTGTCCAAAAACATTCAGTACTTC	CAIGTGDVLSKNIQYF